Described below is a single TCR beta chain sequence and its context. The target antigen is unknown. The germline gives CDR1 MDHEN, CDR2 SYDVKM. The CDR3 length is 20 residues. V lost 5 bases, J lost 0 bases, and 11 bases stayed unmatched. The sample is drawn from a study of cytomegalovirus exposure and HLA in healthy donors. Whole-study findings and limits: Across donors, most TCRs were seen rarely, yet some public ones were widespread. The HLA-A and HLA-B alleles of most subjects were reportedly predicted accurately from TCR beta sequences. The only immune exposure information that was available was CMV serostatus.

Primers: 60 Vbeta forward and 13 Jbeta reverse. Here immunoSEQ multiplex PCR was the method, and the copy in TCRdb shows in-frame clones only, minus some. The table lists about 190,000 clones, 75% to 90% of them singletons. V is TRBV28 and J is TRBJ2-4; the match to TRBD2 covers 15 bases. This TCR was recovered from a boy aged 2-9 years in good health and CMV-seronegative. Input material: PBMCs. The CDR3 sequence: CASSRPGLAGGPLAKNIQYF. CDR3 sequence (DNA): TGTGCCAGCAGTCGACCGGGACTAGCGGGAGGACCTTTAGCCAAAAACATTCAGTACTTC.